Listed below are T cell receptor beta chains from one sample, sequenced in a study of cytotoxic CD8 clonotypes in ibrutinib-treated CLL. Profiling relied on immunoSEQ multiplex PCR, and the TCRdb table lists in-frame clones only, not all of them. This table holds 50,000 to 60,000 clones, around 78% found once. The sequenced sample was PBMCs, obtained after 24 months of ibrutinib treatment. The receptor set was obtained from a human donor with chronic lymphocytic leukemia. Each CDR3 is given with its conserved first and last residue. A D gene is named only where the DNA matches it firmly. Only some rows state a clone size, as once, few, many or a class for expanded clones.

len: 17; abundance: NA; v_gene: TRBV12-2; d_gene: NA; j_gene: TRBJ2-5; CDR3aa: CASRCGGPVTLQETQYF; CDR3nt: TGTGCAAGTCGCTGCGGCGGGCCCGTAACCCTCCAAGAGACCCAGTACTTC
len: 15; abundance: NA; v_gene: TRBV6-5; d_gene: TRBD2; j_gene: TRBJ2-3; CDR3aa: CASSRTSGSTDTQYF; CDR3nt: TGTGCCAGCAGTCGCACTAGCGGGAGCACAGATACGCAGTATTTT
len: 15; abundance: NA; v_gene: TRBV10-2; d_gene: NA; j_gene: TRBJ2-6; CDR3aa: CASTLDGSGANVLTF; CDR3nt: TGCGCCAGCACCCTGGACGGCTCTGGGGCCAACGTCCTGACTTTC
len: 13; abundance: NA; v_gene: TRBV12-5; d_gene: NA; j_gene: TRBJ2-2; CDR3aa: CASGLVPGGELFF; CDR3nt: TGTGCTAGTGGTTTGGTACCCGGCGGGGAGCTGTTTTTT
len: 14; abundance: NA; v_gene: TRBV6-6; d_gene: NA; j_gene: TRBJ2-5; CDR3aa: CASSYSAAQETQYF; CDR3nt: TGTGCCAGCAGTTACTCGGCAGCTCAAGAGACCCAGTACTTC
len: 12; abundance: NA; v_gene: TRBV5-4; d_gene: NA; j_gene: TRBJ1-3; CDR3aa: CASRGNGDTIYF; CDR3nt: TGTGCCAGCAGAGGAAACGGGGACACCATATATTTT
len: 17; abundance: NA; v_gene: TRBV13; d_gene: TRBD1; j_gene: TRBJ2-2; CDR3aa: CASSFVGSDRGTGELFF; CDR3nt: TGTGCCAGCAGCTTTGTGGGTTCGGACAGGGGAACCGGGGAGCTGTTTTTT
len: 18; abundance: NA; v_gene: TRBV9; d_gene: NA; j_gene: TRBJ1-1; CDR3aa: CASSAETIPGRMNTEAFF; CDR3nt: TGTGCCAGCAGCGCCGAAACCATACCGGGACGGATGAACACTGAAGCTTTCTTT
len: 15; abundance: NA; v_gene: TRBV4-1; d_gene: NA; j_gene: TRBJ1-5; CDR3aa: CASSQERAGNQPQHF; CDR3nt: TGCGCCAGCAGCCAAGAGAGAGCAGGCAATCAGCCCCAGCATTTT
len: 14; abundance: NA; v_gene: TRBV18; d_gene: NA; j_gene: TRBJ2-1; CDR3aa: CASSVSGTDNEQFF; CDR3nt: TGTGCCAGCTCAGTTAGCGGGACAGACAATGAGCAGTTCTTC
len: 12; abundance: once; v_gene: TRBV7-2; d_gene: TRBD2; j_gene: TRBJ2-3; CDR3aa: CASGSGTHTQYF; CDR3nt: TGTGCCAGCGGGAGCGGGACGCATACGCAGTATTTT
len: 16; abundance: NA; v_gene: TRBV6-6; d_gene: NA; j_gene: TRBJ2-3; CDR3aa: CASSYSRGPYTDTQYF; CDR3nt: TGTGCCAGCAGTTACTCCCGGGGACCCTACACAGATACGCAGTATTTT
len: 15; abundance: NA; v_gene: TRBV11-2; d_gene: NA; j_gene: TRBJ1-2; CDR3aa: CASSFLTGRDDGYTF; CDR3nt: TGTGCCAGCAGCTTCCTAACAGGGAGAGATGATGGCTACACCTTC
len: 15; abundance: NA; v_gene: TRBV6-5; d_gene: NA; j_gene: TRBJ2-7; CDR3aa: CASSYMQGSTYEQYF; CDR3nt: TGTGCCAGCAGTTACATGCAGGGGTCCACCTACGAGCAGTACTTC
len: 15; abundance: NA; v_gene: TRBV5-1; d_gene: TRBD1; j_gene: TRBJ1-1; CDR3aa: CASSPTDRSNTEAFF; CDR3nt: TGCGCCAGCAGCCCCACGGACAGGTCGAACACTGAAGCTTTCTTT
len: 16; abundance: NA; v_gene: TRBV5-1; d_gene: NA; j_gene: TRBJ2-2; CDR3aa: CASSPLRPSVTGELFF; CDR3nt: TGCGCCAGCAGCCCCCTGCGTCCTAGCGTCACCGGGGAGCTGTTTTTT
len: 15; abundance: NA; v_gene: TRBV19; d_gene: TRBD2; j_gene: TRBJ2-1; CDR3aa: CASSIGRGGYNEQFF; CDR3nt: TGTGCCAGTAGTATAGGCCGGGGGGGCTACAATGAGCAGTTCTTC
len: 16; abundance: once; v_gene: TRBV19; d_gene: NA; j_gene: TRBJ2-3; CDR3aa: CASSGTGLGHTDTQYF; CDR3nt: TGTGCCAGTAGTGGAACAGGGTTGGGGCACACAGATACGCAGTATTTT
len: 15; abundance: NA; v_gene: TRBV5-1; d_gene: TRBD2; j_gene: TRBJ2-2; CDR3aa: CASSLFLAGTGELFF; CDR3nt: TGCGCCAGCAGCTTGTTTCTAGCGGGGACCGGGGAGCTGTTTTTT
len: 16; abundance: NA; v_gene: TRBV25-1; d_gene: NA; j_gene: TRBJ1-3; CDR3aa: CASSNPTAYSGNTIYF; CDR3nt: TGTGCCAGCTCCAATCCGACAGCGTACTCTGGAAACACCATATATTTT
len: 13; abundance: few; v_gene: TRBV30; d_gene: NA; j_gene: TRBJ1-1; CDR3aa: CAWNPTPNTEAFF; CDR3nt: TGTGCCTGGAATCCGACACCGAACACTGAAGCTTTCTTT
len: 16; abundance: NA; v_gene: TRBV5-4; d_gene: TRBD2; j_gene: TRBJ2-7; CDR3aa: CASSSSTGGLAGEQYF; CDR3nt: TGTGCCAGCAGCTCGTCGACCGGAGGACTAGCGGGCGAGCAGTACTTC
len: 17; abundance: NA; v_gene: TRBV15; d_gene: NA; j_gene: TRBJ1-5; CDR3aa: CATSRGDAWGVDQPQHF; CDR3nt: TGTGCCACCAGCAGAGGGGATGCGTGGGGGGTGGATCAGCCCCAGCATTTT
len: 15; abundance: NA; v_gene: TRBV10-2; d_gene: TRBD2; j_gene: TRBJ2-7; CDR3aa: CASREGTSGSYEQYF; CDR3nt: TGCGCCAGCCGAGAGGGTACTAGCGGGAGTTACGAGCAGTACTTC
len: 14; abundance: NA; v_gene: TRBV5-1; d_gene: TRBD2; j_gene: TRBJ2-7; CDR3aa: CASSASGSSYEQYF; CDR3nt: TGCGCCAGCAGCGCCAGCGGGAGTTCCTACGAGCAGTACTTC
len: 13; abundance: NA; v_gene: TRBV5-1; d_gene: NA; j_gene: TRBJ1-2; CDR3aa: CASSLAVNYGYTF; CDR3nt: TGCGCCAGCAGCTTGGCGGTGAACTATGGCTACACCTTC
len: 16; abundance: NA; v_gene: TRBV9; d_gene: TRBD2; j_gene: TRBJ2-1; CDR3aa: CASSVDPAGAYNEQFF; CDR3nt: TGTGCCAGCAGCGTAGATCCAGCGGGGGCCTACAATGAGCAGTTCTTC
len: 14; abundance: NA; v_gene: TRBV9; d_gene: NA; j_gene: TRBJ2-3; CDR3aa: CASPIPGLTDTQYF; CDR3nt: TGTGCCAGCCCGATACCGGGGCTCACAGATACGCAGTATTTT
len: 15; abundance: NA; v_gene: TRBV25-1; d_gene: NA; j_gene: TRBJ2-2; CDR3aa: CASSWAGGSTGELFF; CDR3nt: TGTGCCAGCAGTTGGGCAGGGGGGTCGACCGGGGAGCTGTTTTTT
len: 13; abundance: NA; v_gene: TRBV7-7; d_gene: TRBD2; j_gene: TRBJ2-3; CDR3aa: CASSLAGGDTQYF; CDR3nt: TGTGCCAGCTCACTAGCGGGGGGGGATACGCAGTATTTT
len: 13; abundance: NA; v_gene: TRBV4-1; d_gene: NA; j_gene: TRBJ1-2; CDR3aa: CASSHDSRYGYTF; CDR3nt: TGCGCCAGCAGCCATGACAGCCGCTATGGCTACACCTTC
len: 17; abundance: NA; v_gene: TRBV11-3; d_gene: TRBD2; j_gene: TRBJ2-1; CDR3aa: CASSLDRTSGSYNEQFF; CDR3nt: TGTGCCAGCAGCTTAGATAGGACTAGCGGGTCCTACAATGAGCAGTTCTTC
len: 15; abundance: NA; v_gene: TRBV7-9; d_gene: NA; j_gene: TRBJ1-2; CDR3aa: CASSSRVGLNYGYTF; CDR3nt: TGTGCCAGCAGCTCCCGCGTCGGACTGAACTATGGCTACACCTTC
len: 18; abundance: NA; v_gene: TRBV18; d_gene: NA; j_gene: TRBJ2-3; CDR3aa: CASSPRRTQLPSTDTQYF; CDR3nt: TGTGCCAGCTCACCACGAAGGACCCAATTACCTAGCACAGATACGCAGTATTTT
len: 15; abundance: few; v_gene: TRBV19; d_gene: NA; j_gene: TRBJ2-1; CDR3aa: CASAPGAVKHNEQFF; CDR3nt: TGTGCCAGTGCCCCTGGGGCAGTCAAACACAATGAGCAGTTCTTC
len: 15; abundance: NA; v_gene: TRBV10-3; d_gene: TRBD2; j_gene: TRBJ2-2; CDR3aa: CAIRPGLANTGELFF; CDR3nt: TGTGCCATCAGGCCGGGACTAGCGAACACCGGGGAGCTGTTTTTT
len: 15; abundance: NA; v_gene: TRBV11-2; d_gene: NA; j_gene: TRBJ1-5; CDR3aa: CASSLGSLSNQPQHF; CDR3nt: TGTGCCAGCAGCTTGGGGAGTCTTAGCAATCAGCCCCAGCATTTT
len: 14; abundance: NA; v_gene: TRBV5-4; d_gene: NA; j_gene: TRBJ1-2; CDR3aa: CASSASGPAYGYTF; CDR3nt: TGTGCCAGCAGCGCATCGGGACCGGCCTATGGCTACACCTTC
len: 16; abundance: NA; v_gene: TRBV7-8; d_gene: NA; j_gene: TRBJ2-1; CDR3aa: CASSISGTSTYNEQFF; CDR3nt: TGTGCCAGCAGCATTTCCGGGACTTCCACCTACAATGAGCAGTTCTTC
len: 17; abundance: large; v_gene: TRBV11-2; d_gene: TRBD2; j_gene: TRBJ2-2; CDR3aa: CASSFRLAGGPTGELFF; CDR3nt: TGTGCCAGCAGCTTCCGACTAGCGGGAGGGCCGACGGGGGAGCTGTTTTTT
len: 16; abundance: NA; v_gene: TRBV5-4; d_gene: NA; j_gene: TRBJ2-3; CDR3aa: CATHRALASSTDTQYF; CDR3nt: TGTGCCACACACAGGGCTCTAGCGTCAAGCACAGATACGCAGTATTTT
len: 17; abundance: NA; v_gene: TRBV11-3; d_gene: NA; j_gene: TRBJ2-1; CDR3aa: CASSSGVQGRSYNEQFF; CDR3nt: TGTGCCAGCAGCTCAGGAGTGCAGGGGCGCTCCTACAATGAGCAGTTCTTC
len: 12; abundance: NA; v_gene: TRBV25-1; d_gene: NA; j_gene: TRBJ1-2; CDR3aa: CASRKGGDGYTF; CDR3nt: TGTGCCAGCAGGAAGGGTGGGGATGGCTACACCTTC
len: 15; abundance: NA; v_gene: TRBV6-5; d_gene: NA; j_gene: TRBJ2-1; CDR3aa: CASSYNPAGANEQFF; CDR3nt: TGTGCCAGCAGTTACAATCCAGCTGGGGCGAATGAGCAGTTCTTC
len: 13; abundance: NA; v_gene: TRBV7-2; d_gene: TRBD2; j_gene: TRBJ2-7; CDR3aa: CASSLGTRGEQYF; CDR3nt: TGTGCCAGCAGCTTAGGGACTAGAGGAGAGCAGTACTTC
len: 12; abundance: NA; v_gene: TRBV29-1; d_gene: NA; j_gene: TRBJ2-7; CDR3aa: CSVSILRYEQYF; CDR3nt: TGCAGCGTTTCGATTCTGAGATACGAGCAGTACTTC
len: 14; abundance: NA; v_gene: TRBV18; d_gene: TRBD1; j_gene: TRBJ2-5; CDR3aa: CASSSETGGETQYF; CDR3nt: TGTGCCAGCTCATCAGAGACAGGGGGAGAGACCCAGTACTTC
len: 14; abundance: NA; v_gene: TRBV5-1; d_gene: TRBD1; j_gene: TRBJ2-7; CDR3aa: CASRPRDRAHEQYF; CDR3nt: TGCGCCAGCAGACCCCGGGACAGGGCCCACGAGCAGTACTTC
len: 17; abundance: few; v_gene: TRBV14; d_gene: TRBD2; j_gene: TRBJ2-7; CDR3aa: CASSQVLAGKTIYEQYF; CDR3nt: TGTGCCAGCAGCCAAGTTCTAGCGGGAAAGACAATCTACGAGCAGTACTTC
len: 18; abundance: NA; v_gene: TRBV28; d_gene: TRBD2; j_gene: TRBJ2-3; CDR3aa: CASSSLRGASGRRNTQYF; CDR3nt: TGTGCCAGCAGCAGTTTAAGGGGTGCTAGCGGGAGGCGGAATACGCAGTATTTT
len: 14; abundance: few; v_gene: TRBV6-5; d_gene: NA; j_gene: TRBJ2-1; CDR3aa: CASSSLTGYNEQFF; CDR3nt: TGTGCCAGCAGTTCCTTGACAGGTTACAATGAGCAGTTCTTC
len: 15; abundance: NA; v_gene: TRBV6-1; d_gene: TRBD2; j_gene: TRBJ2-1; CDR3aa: CASRGLAGGTDEQFF; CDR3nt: TGTGCCAGCAGGGGACTAGCGGGAGGTACCGATGAGCAGTTCTTC
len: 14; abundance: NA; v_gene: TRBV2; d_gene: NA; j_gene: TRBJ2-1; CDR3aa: CASRNRAQNNEQFF; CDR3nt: TGTGCCAGCAGGAACAGGGCCCAAAACAATGAGCAGTTCTTC
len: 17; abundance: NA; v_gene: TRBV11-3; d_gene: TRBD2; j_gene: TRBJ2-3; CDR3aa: CASSAGLAGGGADTQYF; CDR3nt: TGTGCCAGCAGCGCGGGACTAGCGGGAGGTGGGGCAGATACGCAGTATTTT
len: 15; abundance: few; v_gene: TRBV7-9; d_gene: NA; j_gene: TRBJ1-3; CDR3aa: CASSPQEVKGNTIYF; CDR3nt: TGTGCCAGCAGCCCCCAGGAGGTAAAGGGAAACACCATATATTTT
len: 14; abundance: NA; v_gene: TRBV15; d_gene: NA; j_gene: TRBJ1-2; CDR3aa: CATSRDQALNGYTF; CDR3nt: TGTGCCACCAGCAGAGATCAGGCCCTGAATGGCTACACCTTC
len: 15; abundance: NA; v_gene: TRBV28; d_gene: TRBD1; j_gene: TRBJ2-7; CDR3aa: CASSSAGTGTYEQYF; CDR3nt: TGTGCCAGCAGCTCTGCCGGGACAGGGACCTACGAGCAGTACTTC